This T cell receptor beta chain came from a study of early T cells in non-severe SARS-CoV-2 infection. Overall study context: Chains stayed unpaired after sequencing of bulk RNA from unsorted whole blood.

There are many counts of this clonotype. CDR3 length equals 15 residues. V lost 5 bases to trimming and J lost 4 bases, with 16 bases between them. CDR1 SGHTA and CDR2 FQGTGA come from the germline V gene. Using its own MiXCR run on the 5' RACE reads, TCRdb lists one record per CDR3 protein. The sample holds about 77,000 distinct CDR3 sequences; approximately 12% are singletons and the top ten take about a sixth. This sequence originates from an adult who was a healthcare worker with PCR-confirmed SARS-CoV-2 infection or an uninfected control (not recorded which). The donor label of this sample is uncertain. The V call is TRBV7-3, the J call TRBJ2-3, with D possibly matching TRBD1 (6 bases). The sequencing used whole blood, collected at baseline. The CDR3 protein is CASSERGIDPDTQYF. The CDR3 DNA reads TGTGCCAGCAGCGAAAGGGGGATCGACCCAGATACGCAGTATTTT.